A single sample is the source of the 18 T cell receptor beta chains below, sequenced in a study of identical twins. One entry per CDR3 protein, called by TCRdb with MiXCR from the 5' RACE reads. The sample consists of some 97,000 distinct CDR3 sequences, less than 6.5% of them appearing once. What was sequenced was memory T cells sorted from blood. These receptors all stem from a woman aged 45-65 years in good health.

In this sample, this clonotype turned up many times. This rearrangement joins TRBV29-1 to TRBJ1-5, with D possibly matching TRBD1 (6 bases). V lost 6 bases to trimming and J lost 4 bases, with 10 bases between them. From germline, CDR1 is SQVTM and CDR2 ANQGSEA. The CDR3 spans 12 residues. Written as DNA, the CDR3 is TGCAGCGTCACAGGGCAGAATCAGCCCCAGCATTTT. The encoded protein is CSVTGQNQPQHF.

Ten or more counts support this clonotype. The genes are TRBV20-1 and TRBJ2-1, with D perhaps assigned TRBD1 or TRBD2 (5 bases each). Germline loops: CDR1 DFQATT, CDR2 SNEGSKA (reference sequence). The CDR3 consists of 14 residues. The germline V and J ends were trimmed by 5 bases and 4 bases, with 15 bases remaining between them. The CDR3 reads CSAYLVGVYNEQFF. CDR3 nucleotides: TGCAGTGCTTACCTAGTGGGGGTTTACAATGAGCAGTTCTTC.

Comments on this clonotype: One end of the junction does not line up with germline, which may come from a read error. V is TRBV15 and J is TRBJ2-3; TRBD1 or TRBD2 may be the D gene (6 bases each). From germline, CDR1 is LNHNV and CDR2 YYDKDF (reference sequence). This CDR3 is built from 14 residues. In DNA, the CDR3 is TGTGCCTCCAGCTGGGGGGCGCGCGCAGATACGCAGTATTTT. Translated, it gives CASSWGARADTQYF.

At least ten counts were recorded for this clonotype. The genes are TRBV20-1 and TRBJ2-7; D possibly corresponds to TRBD2 (6 bases). CDR1 and CDR2 from the germline V gene are DFQATT and SNEGSKA (reference sequence). The V gene lost 0 bases and the J gene lost 6 bases, with 18 bases spanning the gap. This CDR3 has 15 amino acids. CDR3 sequence: CSARDGGTPGPEQYF. DNA of the CDR3: TGCAGTGCTAGAGATGGAGGGACTCCGGGTCCCGAGCAGTACTTC.

The CDR3 loop is CASSYQGLAGDGVAKNIQYF. The DNA for the CDR3 is TGCGCCAGCAGCTACCAAGGACTAGCGGGAGACGGGGTAGCCAAAAACATTCAGTACTTC. The chain is built from TRBV4-1 and TRBJ2-4, with TRBD2 matching 13 bases. Germline CDR1 reads MGHRA; CDR2 reads YSYEKL. The ends lost 5 bases at V and 0 bases at J; junction bases unmatched: 13. This CDR3 has 20 residues.

The V call is TRBV20-1, the J call TRBJ2-5; 11 bases line up with TRBD1. The CDR3 has 19 amino acids. Germline CDR1 DFQATT, CDR2 SNEGSKA (reference sequence). Losses at the gene ends were 6 bases for V and 5 bases for J; bases not matched to a gene: 23. The CDR3 DNA reads as TGCAGTGCCCAGACCCCCCGGACAGGGGGCGGGGGGATTAGTGAGACCCAGTACTTC. The encoded protein is CSAQTPRTGGGGISETQYF.

This clonotype showed up many times. This sequence joins TRBV4-2 and TRBJ2-7; tentative D call: TRBD1 (6 bases). This CDR3 spans 17 amino acids. Between the trimmed V and J ends, which lost 0 bases and 2 bases, there was a span of 17 bases. The germline CDR1 and CDR2 sequences are LGHNA and YNFKEQ. The CDR3 DNA is TGTGCCAGCAGCCAAGATCGGCAGGGACAAACCCCCTACGAGCAGTACTTC. Amino acids: CASSQDRQGQTPYEQYF.

The J gene is TRBJ2-1, the V gene TRBV11-2; tentatively, D is TRBD2 (6 bases). Trimming pared 5 bases from V and 6 bases from J, leaving 11 bases between. Germline CDR1 is SGHAT and CDR2 is FQNNGV. The CDR3 runs to 13 residues. CDR3 loop: CASSEGLLNEQFF. For the CDR3, the DNA is TGTGCCAGCAGCGAGGGACTCCTCAATGAGCAGTTCTTC.

Many counts were recorded for this clonotype. This chain uses TRBV29-1 with TRBJ2-5; D is possibly TRBD1 (6 bases). Germline CDR1 is SQVTM and CDR2 is ANQGSEA. This CDR3 has 13 residues. The V and J ends lost 7 bases and 1 base respectively, with 13 bases between them. This CDR3 is CSALGGSQETQYF. In nucleotides, the CDR3 is TGCAGCGCCCTTGGGGGCAGCCAAGAGACCCAGTACTTC. Drawing the rest from reference TRBV29-1 and TRBJ2-5, the complete variable domain is SAVISQKPSRDICQRGTSLTIQCQVDSQVTMMFWYRQQPGQSLTLIATANQGSEATYESGFVIDKFPISRPNLTFSTLTVSNMSPEDSSIYLCSALGGSQETQYFGPGTRLLVL.

The genes are TRBV20-1 and TRBJ2-5; TRBD2 might be the D (6 bases). Germline CDR1 DFQATT, CDR2 SNEGSKA (reference sequence). There are 14 residues in the CDR3. The ends were cut back, 3 bases at V and 4 bases at J, with 15 bases in the middle. In nucleotides, the CDR3 is TGCAGTGCTAGTTCAATCGCGGGATTAGAGACCCAGTACTTC. Translating gives CSASSIAGLETQYF.

This clonotype was observed at least ten times. The junction does not match germline at one end; this may be a read error. CDR3 bases: TGTGCTAGCAGCGCAAGTCGGACCACAAACACCGGGGAGCTGTTTTTT. This translates into CASSASRTTNTGELFF. The chain links TRBV7-7 to TRBJ2-2, with no clear D. CDR1 is SSHAT, CDR2 FNYEAQ, per germline (reference sequence). The CDR3 totals 16 residues.

This clonotype was counted at least ten times. The rearrangement joins TRBV7-2 to TRBJ2-4; D remains unclear. Deletions cut 3 bases from V and 5 bases from J, with 14 bases between. CDR1 SGHTA and CDR2 FQGNSA come from the germline V gene. The CDR3 sequence is 15 residues long. CDR3 residues: CASSLGRTSENIQYF. The CDR3 bases are TGTGCCAGCAGCTTGGGAAGGACGTCAGAAAACATTCAGTACTTC.

There are many counts of this clonotype. The chain uses TRBV24-1 and TRBJ2-3, with 7 bases lining up with TRBD2. V lost 4 bases and J lost 4; bases outside the gene matches: 7. Germline V gene sequence: CDR1 KGHDR, CDR2 SFDVKD. The CDR3 has 15 amino acids. DNA of the CDR3: TGTGCCACCAGTGAACCGAGCGGGATTGCAGATACGCAGTATTTT. It encodes CATSEPSGIADTQYF.

This clonotype was seen at least ten times. The chain recombines TRBV10-3 with TRBJ1-5; D is uncertain. V lost 10 bases, J lost 1 base, and 14 bases lay in between. There are 14 residues in the CDR3. The germline V gene encodes CDR1 ENHRY and CDR2 SYGVKD. The CDR3 reads CATDRESSNQPQHF. The CDR3 region has the DNA TGTGCCACCGACCGGGAGAGCAGCAATCAGCCCCAGCATTTT.

This clonotype has ten or more counts. V is TRBV7-6 and J is TRBJ2-1, with TRBD1 matching over 8 bases. J was trimmed by 4 bases and V by 1 base; bases with no gene match: 6. Germline values: CDR1 SGHVS, CDR2 FNYEAQ. This CDR3 contains 16 residues. The CDR3 spells CASSLEAGGKYNEQFF. CDR3 nucleotide sequence: TGTGCCAGCAGCTTAGAAGCAGGGGGCAAGTACAATGAGCAGTTCTTC. Supplemented by reference TRBV7-6 and TRBJ2-1, the full variable domain reads GAGVSQSPRYKVTKRGQDVALRCDPISGHVSLYWYRQALGQGPEFLTYFNYEAQQDKSGLPNDRFSAERPEGSISTLTIQRTEQRDSAMYRCASSLEAGGKYNEQFFGPGTRLTVL.

This clonotype was seen at least ten times. The V call is TRBV10-3, the J call TRBJ2-1; D possibly matches TRBD1 or TRBD2 (6 bases each). The CDR3 is 18 amino acids. Germline lookup yields CDR1 ENHRY and CDR2 SYGVKD. V shed 5 bases and J shed 0 bases, with 20 bases lying between them. In DNA form, the CDR3 reads TGTGCCATCAGTCACCCAAGGGGGGTAGTTATCTCCTACAATGAGCAGTTCTTC. Amino acids: CAISHPRGVVISYNEQFF.

The chain carries TRBV6-2 or TRBV6-3 and TRBJ2-6; TRBD1 is a possible D gene (5 bases). Trimming stripped 4 bases from V and 0 bases from J, with 10 bases between. The CDR3 totals 16 residues. Germline CDR1 MNHEY, CDR2 SVGEGT. CDR3 amino acids: CASSSRASSGANVLTF. CDR3 in DNA: TGTGCCAGCAGTTCCAGGGCTAGCTCTGGGGCCAACGTCCTGACTTTC.

This clonotype was counted many times. This chain connects TRBV3-1 to TRBJ1-5; no clear D. The V and J ends lost 4 bases and 5 bases respectively, with 9 bases between them. Germline lookup yields CDR1 LGHDT and CDR2 YNNKEL (reference sequence). The CDR3 runs 13 residues. CDR3 nucleotide sequence: TGTGCCAGCAGCCCTCACCGGGATCAGCCCCAGCATTTT. Translated: CASSPHRDQPQHF.